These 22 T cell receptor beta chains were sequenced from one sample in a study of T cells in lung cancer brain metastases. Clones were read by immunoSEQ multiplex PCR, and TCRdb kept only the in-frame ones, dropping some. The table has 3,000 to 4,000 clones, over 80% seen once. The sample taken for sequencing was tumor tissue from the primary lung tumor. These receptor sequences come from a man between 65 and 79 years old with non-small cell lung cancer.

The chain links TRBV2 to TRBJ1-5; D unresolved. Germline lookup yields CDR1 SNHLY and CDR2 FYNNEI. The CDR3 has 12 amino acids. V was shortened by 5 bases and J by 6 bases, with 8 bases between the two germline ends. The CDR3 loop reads CASSPSPQPQHF. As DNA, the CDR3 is TGTGCCAGCAGTCCCAGTCCTCAGCCCCAGCATTTT.

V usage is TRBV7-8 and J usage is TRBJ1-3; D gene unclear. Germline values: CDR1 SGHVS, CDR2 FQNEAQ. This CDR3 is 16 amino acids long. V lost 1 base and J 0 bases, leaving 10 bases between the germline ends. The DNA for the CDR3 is TGTGCCAGCAGCTTAGACCACAATCTCTCTGGAAACACCATATATTTT. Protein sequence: CASSLDHNLSGNTIYF.

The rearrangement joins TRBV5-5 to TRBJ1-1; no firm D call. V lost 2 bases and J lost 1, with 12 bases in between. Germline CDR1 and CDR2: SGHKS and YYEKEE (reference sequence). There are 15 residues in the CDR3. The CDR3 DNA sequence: TGTGCCAGCAGCTTAGAGACCAGACCGAACACTGAAGCTTTCTTT. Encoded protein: CASSLETRPNTEAFF.

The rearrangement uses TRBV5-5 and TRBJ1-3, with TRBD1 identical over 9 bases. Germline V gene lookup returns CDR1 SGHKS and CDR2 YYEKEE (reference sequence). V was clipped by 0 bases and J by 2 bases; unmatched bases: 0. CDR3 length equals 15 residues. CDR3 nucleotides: TGTGCCAGCAGCTTGGGGACAGGGGCTGGAAACACCATATATTTT. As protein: CASSLGTGAGNTIYF.

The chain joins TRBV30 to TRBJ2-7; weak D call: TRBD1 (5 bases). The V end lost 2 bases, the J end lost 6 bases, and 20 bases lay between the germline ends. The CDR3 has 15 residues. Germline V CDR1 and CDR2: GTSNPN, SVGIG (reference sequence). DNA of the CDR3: TGTGCCTGGAGTTTCATCGACAGTCTGTCGGGCGAGCAGTACTTC. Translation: CAWSFIDSLSGEQYF.

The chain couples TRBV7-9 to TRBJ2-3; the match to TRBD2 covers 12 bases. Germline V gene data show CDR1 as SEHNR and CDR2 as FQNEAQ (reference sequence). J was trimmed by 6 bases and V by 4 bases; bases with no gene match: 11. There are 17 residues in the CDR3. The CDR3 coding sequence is TGTGCCAGCAGCTCCCGGACTAGCGGGGCGGCAAGGGATACGCAGTATTTT. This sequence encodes CASSSRTSGAARDTQYF.

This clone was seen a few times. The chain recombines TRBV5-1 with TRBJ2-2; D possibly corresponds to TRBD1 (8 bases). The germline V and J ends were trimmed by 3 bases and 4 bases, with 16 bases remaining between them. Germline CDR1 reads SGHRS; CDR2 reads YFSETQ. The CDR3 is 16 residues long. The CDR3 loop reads CASSWLADRVTGELFF. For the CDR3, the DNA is TGCGCCAGCAGCTGGCTAGCGGACAGGGTCACCGGGGAGCTGTTTTTT.

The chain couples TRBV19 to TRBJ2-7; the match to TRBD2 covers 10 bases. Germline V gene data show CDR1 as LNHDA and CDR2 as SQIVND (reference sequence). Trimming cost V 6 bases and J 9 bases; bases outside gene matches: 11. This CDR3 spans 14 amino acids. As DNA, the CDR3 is TGTGCCAGTAGCCCCGGGACTAGCGCGAGTATGCAGTACTTC. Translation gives CASSPGTSASMQYF.

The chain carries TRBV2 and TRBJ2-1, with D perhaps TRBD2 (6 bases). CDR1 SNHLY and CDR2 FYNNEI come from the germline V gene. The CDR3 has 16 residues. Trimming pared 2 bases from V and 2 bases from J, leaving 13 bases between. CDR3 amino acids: CASSEWLRGTYNEQFF. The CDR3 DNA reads TGTGCCAGCAGTGAATGGTTGCGGGGTACCTACAATGAGCAGTTCTTC.

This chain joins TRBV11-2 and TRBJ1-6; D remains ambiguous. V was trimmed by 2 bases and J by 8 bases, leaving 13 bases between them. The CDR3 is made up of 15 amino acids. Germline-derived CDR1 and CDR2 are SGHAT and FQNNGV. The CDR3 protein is CASSLLREFDSPLHF. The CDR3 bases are TGTGCCAGCAGCTTATTGAGAGAGTTCGATTCACCCCTCCACTTT.

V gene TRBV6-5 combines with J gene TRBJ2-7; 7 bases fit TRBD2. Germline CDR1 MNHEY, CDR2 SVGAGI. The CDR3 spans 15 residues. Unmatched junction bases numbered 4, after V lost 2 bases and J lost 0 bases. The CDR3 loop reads CASSYTSANSYEQYF. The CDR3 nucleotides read TGTGCCAGCAGTTACACTAGCGCGAACTCCTACGAGCAGTACTTC.

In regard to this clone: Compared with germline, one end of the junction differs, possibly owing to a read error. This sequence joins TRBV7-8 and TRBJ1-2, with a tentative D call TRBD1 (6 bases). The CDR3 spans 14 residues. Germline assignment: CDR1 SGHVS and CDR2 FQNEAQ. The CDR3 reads CASSLTGSNYDYTF. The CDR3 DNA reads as TGTGCCAGCAGCTTGACAGGCTCTAACTATGACTACACCTTC. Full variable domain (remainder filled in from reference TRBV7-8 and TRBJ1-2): GAGVSQSPRYKVAKRGQDVALRCDPISGHVSLFWYQQALGQGPEFLTYFQNEAQLDKSGLPSDRFFAERPEGSVSTLKIQRTQQEDSAVYLCASSLTGSNYDYTFGSGTRLTVV.

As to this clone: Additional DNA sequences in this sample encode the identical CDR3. This chain's CDR3 is CASSEVAVNSPLHF. CDR3 DNA sequence: TGTGCCAGCAGTGAAGTGGCAGTTAATTCACCCCTCCACTTT. The chain uses TRBV6-1 and TRBJ1-6; D is ambiguous. This CDR3 is 14 amino acids long. Germline-derived CDR1 and CDR2 are MNHNS and SASEGT. Trimming pared 1 base from V and 6 bases from J, leaving 7 bases between.

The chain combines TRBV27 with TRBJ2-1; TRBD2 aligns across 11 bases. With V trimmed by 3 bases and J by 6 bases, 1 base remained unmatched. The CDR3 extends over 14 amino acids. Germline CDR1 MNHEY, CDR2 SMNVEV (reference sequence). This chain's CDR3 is CASSFLAGGNEQFF. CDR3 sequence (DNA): TGTGCCAGCAGTTTTCTAGCGGGAGGCAATGAGCAGTTCTTC.

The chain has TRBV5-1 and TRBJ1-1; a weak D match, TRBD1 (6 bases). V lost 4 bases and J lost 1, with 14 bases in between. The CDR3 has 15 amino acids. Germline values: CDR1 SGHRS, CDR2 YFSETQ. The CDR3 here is CASSPAGARNTEAFF. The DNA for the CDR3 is TGCGCCAGCAGCCCGGCGGGGGCGAGGAACACTGAAGCTTTCTTT.

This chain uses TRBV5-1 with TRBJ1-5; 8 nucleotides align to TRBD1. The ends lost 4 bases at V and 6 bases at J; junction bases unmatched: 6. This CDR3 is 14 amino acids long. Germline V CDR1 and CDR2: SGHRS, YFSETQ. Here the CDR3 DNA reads TGCGCCAGCAGCCGGACAGGGAAAGGTCAGCCCCAGCATTTT. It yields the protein CASSRTGKGQPQHF.

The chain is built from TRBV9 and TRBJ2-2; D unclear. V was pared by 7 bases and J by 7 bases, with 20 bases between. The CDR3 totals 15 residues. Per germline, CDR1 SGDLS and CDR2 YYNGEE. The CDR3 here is CASGLRASSIGELFF. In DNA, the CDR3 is TGTGCCAGCGGCCTAAGGGCCAGCTCCATCGGGGAGCTGTTTTTT.

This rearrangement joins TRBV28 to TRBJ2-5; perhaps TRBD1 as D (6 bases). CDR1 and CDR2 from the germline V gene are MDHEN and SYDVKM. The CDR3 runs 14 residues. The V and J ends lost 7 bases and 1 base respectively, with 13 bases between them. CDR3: CASTQAGVQETQYF. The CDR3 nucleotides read TGTGCCAGCACCCAGGCAGGGGTCCAAGAGACCCAGTACTTC.

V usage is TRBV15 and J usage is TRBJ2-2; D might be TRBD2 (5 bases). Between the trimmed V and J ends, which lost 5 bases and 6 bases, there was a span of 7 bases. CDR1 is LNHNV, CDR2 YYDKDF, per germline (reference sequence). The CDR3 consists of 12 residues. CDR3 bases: TGTGCCACCAGCGAGAGGGCCGGGGAGCTGTTTTTT. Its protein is CATSERAGELFF.

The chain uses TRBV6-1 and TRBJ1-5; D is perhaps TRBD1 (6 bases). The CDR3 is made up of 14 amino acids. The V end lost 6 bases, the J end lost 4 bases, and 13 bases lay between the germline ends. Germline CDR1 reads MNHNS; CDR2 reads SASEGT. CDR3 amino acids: CASRTGPLNQPQHF. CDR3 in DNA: TGTGCCAGCAGGACAGGACCCTTAAATCAGCCCCAGCATTTT.

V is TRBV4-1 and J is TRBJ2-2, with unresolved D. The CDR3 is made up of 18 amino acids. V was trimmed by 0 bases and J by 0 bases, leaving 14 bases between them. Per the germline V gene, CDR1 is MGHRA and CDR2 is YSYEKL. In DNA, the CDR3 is TGCGCCAGCAGCCAAGATGCTCTCGAAAGCGCGAACACCGGGGAGCTGTTTTTT. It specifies CASSQDALESANTGELFF.

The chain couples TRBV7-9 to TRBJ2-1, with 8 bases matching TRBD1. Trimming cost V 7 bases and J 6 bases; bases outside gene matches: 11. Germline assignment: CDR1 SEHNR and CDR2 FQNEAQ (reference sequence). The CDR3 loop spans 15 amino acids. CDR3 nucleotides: TGTGCCAGCACCGACGGACAGGGCAAGACCAATGAGCAGTTCTTC. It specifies CASTDGQGKTNEQFF.